This TCR beta chain comes out of a study of shared clonotypes between healthy human individuals. Study conclusions and caveats: Estimated richness values were generally larger in naive subsets than in memory subsets. Specimens sampled were limited to blood, with tissue repertoires likely differing.

Naive CD8 isolation took CD45RO-negative cells positively selected for CCR7 and excluded terminally differentiated effector memory CD45RA+ cells. Measured with immunoSEQ multiplex PCR; TCRdb has only the in-frame clones, and not every one. Here the sample spans under 600,000 clones, roughly 98% being singletons. Of note for this clone: Antigen specificity is unknown.

The receptor's source is a man aged 25 to 40 in good health. The specimen was naive CD8+ T cells sorted from blood.

Here the CDR3 reads CASSRPRDKSTDTQYF. The DNA for the CDR3 is TGTGCCAGCAGCCGCCCCCGGGACAAATCCACAGATACGCAGTATTTT. The J gene is TRBJ2-3, the V gene TRBV7-6, with D maybe TRBD1 (6 bases). There are 16 residues in the CDR3. Per the germline V gene, CDR1 is SGHVS and CDR2 is FNYEAQ. V lost 5 bases and J 2 bases, leaving 17 bases between the germline ends.